The 28 T cell receptor beta chains below come from one sample, sequenced in a study of cytomegalovirus exposure and HLA in healthy donors. PCR used 60 Vbeta primers and 13 Jbeta primers. Data came from immunoSEQ multiplex PCR; TCRdb stores just in-frame clones and leaves some out. This table holds roughly 34,000 clones. Sequenced: PBMCs. The source of these receptors is a man aged 35 to 55 in good health and CMV-seronegative.

CDR3 nucleotide sequence: TGTGCCAGCAGCTACTACTCTGGGGCCAACGTCCTGACTTTC. As protein: CASSYYSGANVLTF. V gene TRBV7-3 combines with J gene TRBJ2-6; D is ambiguous. CDR1 and CDR2 from the germline V gene are SGHTA and FQGTGA. The CDR3 is made up of 14 amino acids. V was clipped by 4 bases and J by 0 bases, with 4 bases between them.

The gene calls are TRBV6-1 and TRBJ2-1, with TRBD2 identical over 7 bases. CDR3 size: 13 residues. From germline, CDR1 is MNHNS and CDR2 SASEGT. Trimming took 5 bases from V and 9 from J; bases not matched to a gene: 7. The CDR3 sequence is CASSLLGEGEQFF. CDR3 sequence (DNA): TGTGCCAGCAGTTTACTTGGGGAGGGTGAGCAGTTCTTC.

This sequence joins TRBV7-9 and TRBJ1-2; D uncertain. The CDR3 length is 13 residues. Germline V gives CDR1 SEHNR, CDR2 FQNEAQ (reference sequence). The germline V and J ends were trimmed by 0 bases and 3 bases, with 5 bases remaining between them. The CDR3 sequence is CASSLATDYGYTF. The CDR3 DNA follows: TGTGCCAGCAGCTTAGCCACGGACTATGGCTACACCTTC.

The rearrangement links TRBV19 to TRBJ2-7, with 8 bases aligning to TRBD2. The J segment lost 4 bases and the V segment lost 5 bases, leaving 7 bases of the junction unmatched. Looked up from germline, CDR1 is LNHDA and CDR2 is SQIVND (reference sequence). The CDR3 runs to 14 residues. The CDR3 loop reads CASSPRAGEYEQYF. For the CDR3, the DNA is TGTGCCAGTAGTCCCAGAGCGGGAGAATACGAGCAGTACTTC.

The chain joins TRBV25-1 to TRBJ2-3, with D perhaps matching TRBD2 (6 bases). The V gene's germline CDR1 is MGHDK and CDR2 SYGVNS. V was shortened by 2 bases and J by 5 bases, with 14 bases between the two germline ends. The length of the CDR3 is 15 residues. Written as DNA, the CDR3 is TGTGCCAGCAGTGAAGGACTAATTCGGGTAGATACGCAGTATTTT. Translated, it gives CASSEGLIRVDTQYF.

The rearrangement links TRBV30 to TRBJ2-3; 9 bases match TRBD2. Germline loops: CDR1 GTSNPN, CDR2 SVGIG (reference sequence). This CDR3 has 15 residues. V trimming: 8 bases; J trimming: 4 bases; junction bases outside the gene matches: 13. CDR3 DNA sequence: TGTGCCGGGGGGCCGGCGGGAGGGCTCCCAGATACGCAGTATTTT. As protein: CAGGPAGGLPDTQYF.

The V gene is TRBV9, the J gene TRBJ1-5; D is ambiguous. The CDR3 is 15 residues long. The ends were cut back, 4 bases at V and 4 bases at J, with 15 bases in the middle. Germline V gene sequence: CDR1 SGDLS, CDR2 YYNGEE. The CDR3 bases are TGTGCCAGCAGCTCCGAGGGCAGGTCTAATCAGCCCCAGCATTTT. This encodes CASSSEGRSNQPQHF.

The chain joins TRBV6-5 to TRBJ2-7; weak D call: TRBD1 (5 bases). CDR3 size: 16 residues. Germline V lookup: CDR1 MNHEY, CDR2 SVGAGI. V was shortened by 0 bases and J by 2 bases, with 14 bases between the two germline ends. CDR3 protein: CASSYSARASAYEQYF. In nucleotides, the CDR3 is TGTGCCAGCAGTTACTCTGCCAGGGCGAGCGCCTACGAGCAGTACTTC.

This sequence joins TRBV7-7 and TRBJ2-5, with D perhaps matching TRBD1 (6 bases). V was trimmed by 5 bases and J by 3 bases, leaving 10 bases between them. This CDR3 comprises 13 residues. Germline lookup yields CDR1 SSHAT and CDR2 FNYEAQ (reference sequence). CDR3 amino acids: CASSLGTKETQYF. The CDR3 nucleotides read TGTGCCAGCAGCCTCGGGACAAAAGAGACCCAGTACTTC.

V usage is TRBV19 and J usage is TRBJ1-2, with 8 bases lining up with TRBD1. Per the germline V gene, CDR1 is LNHDA and CDR2 is SQIVND (reference sequence). V was pared by 6 bases and J by 7 bases, with 10 bases of the junction left unmatched. CDR3 length equals 14 residues. The CDR3, as DNA: TGTGCCAGTAGGACCTCAGGGGGCCGGGTTGGCTACACCTTC. This codes for CASRTSGGRVGYTF. Filled out from reference TRBV19 and TRBJ1-2, the complete variable domain reads DGGITQSPKYLFRKEGQNVTLSCEQNLNHDAMYWYRQDPGQGLRLIYYSQIVNDFQKGDIAEGYSVSREKKESFPLTVTSAQKNPTAFYLCASRTSGGRVGYTFGSGTRLTVV.

The genes are TRBV7-6 and TRBJ2-6, with TRBD1 identical over 7 bases. Trimming cost V 4 bases and J 0 bases; bases outside gene matches: 6. Germline V lookup: CDR1 SGHVS, CDR2 FNYEAQ. The CDR3 spans 17 residues. In DNA form, the CDR3 reads TGTGCCAGCAGCTCGCGACAGGGATCCTCTGGGGCCAACGTCCTGACTTTC. It is translated as CASSSRQGSSGANVLTF.

V gene TRBV10-3 combines with J gene TRBJ2-7, with 9 nucleotides matching TRBD2. Germline values: CDR1 ENHRY, CDR2 SYGVKD. This CDR3 contains 14 residues. J gave up 1 base and V 7 bases, and 5 bases lay outside the gene matches. The chain's CDR3 is CAIKPAGGSYEQYF. Here the CDR3 DNA reads TGTGCCATCAAGCCAGCGGGAGGTTCCTACGAGCAGTACTTC.

The chain joins TRBV10-1 to TRBJ2-7; TRBD2 matches 9 bases. The CDR3 loop spans 14 amino acids. J lost 3 bases, V lost 8 bases, and 8 bases had no gene match. CDR1 WNHNN and CDR2 SYGVQD come from the germline V gene (reference sequence). The CDR3 nucleotides read TGCGCCAGCCCTTCTAGCGGGGAGGGCTACGAGCAGTACTTC. Its translation is CASPSSGEGYEQYF.

The chain combines TRBV7-7 with TRBJ2-5, with TRBD2 matching over 14 bases. The CDR3 runs to 16 residues. Germline V gene data show CDR1 as SSHAT and CDR2 as FNYEAQ (reference sequence). The J segment lost 2 bases and the V segment lost 5 bases, leaving 4 bases of the junction unmatched. CDR3 protein: CASSLRLAGGQETQYF. CDR3 nucleotide sequence: TGTGCCAGCAGCCTTCGACTAGCGGGGGGGCAAGAGACCCAGTACTTC.

The chain uses TRBV11-3 and TRBJ1-4; weak D call: TRBD1 (5 bases). The CDR3 is made up of 16 amino acids. Deletions cut 4 bases from V and 7 bases from J, with 19 bases between. Germline CDR1 and CDR2: SGHNT and YENEEA. The DNA of the CDR3 is TGTGCCAGCAGCTCTCAGACAGCACCAAGGCGTGAAAAACTGTTTTTT. Residues: CASSSQTAPRREKLFF.

The chain uses TRBV4-2 and TRBJ1-2, with TRBD1 as a possible D gene (5 bases). Trimming shortened V by 0 bases and J by 0 bases, and 11 bases separated the two germline ends. The CDR3 length is 16 residues. Germline CDR1 and CDR2: LGHNA and YNFKEQ. CDR3 sequence: CASSQDYSRANYGYTF. CDR3 DNA: TGTGCCAGCAGCCAAGATTATAGCAGGGCTAACTATGGCTACACCTTC.

Comment on this clone: Compared with germline, one end of the junction differs, possibly owing to a read error. This rearrangement joins TRBV28 to TRBJ2-7; 12 bases line up with TRBD2. This CDR3 comprises 18 residues. Per germline, CDR1 MDHEN and CDR2 SYDVKM. CDR3 bases: TGTGCCAGCAGCTTATTTGTCGGGGGACTAGCGGGTAACTACGAGCAGTACTTC. Protein: CASSLFVGGLAGNYEQYF.

The V gene is TRBV12-5, the J gene TRBJ2-1; 10 bases align to TRBD2. The junction had 8 bases not matched to a gene; V was cut back by 2 bases and J by 10 bases. This CDR3 has 15 residues. The germline CDR1 and CDR2 sequences are LGHNT and FRNRAP. The CDR3 DNA follows: TGTGCTAGTGGTTTGTTGGGACTAGCGCCTAGGGAGCAGTTCTTC. Translating it yields CASGLLGLAPREQFF.

This sequence joins TRBV7-3 and TRBJ1-2, with D hard to call. This CDR3 is 14 amino acids long. The germline CDR1 and CDR2 sequences are SGHTA and FQGTGA. The V gene lost 6 bases and the J gene lost 2 bases, with 13 bases spanning the gap. DNA of the CDR3: TGTGCCAGCAGTTCCCCGGGTCTAAACTATGGCTACACCTTC. Its protein is CASSSPGLNYGYTF.

The V gene is TRBV18, the J gene TRBJ2-3, with D possibly being TRBD1 (5 bases). V was trimmed by 4 bases and J by 0 bases, leaving 17 bases between them. The germline V gene encodes CDR1 KGHSH and CDR2 LQKENI. CDR3 length equals 17 residues. The CDR3 protein is CASSLIHRQGSTDTQYF. In DNA form, the CDR3 reads TGTGCCAGCTCACTAATCCATCGGCAGGGCAGCACAGATACGCAGTATTTT. The variable domain in full, completed from reference TRBV18 and TRBJ2-3, reads NAGVMQNPRHLVRRRGQEARLRCSPMKGHSHVYWYRQLPEEGLKFMVYLQKENIIDESGMPKERFSAEFPKEGPSILRIQQVVRGDSAAYFCASSLIHRQGSTDTQYFGPGTRLTVL.

This chain links TRBV30 with TRBJ1-2; TRBD1 might be the D (6 bases). The CDR3 has 14 amino acids. Germline CDR1 GTSNPN, CDR2 SVGIG (reference sequence). Trimming took off 2 bases at V and 1 base at J, with 11 bases between the two ends. The CDR3 nucleotides read TGTGCCTGGAGTCAGGGGAATCGTAACTATGGCTACACCTTC. Its protein product is CAWSQGNRNYGYTF.

The gene calls are TRBV29-1 and TRBJ1-1; D is possibly TRBD1 (6 bases). The length of the CDR3 is 13 residues. Germline CDR1 and CDR2: SQVTM and ANQGSEA. Trimming stripped 5 bases from V and 0 bases from J, with 10 bases between. The CDR3 coding sequence is TGCAGCGTTACAGGGTTTATGAACACTGAAGCTTTCTTT. Translating gives CSVTGFMNTEAFF.

V usage is TRBV19 and J usage is TRBJ1-2; TRBD1 matches at 7 bases. With V trimmed by 4 bases and J by 0 bases, 5 bases remained unmatched. The CDR3 runs to 15 residues. The germline gives CDR1 LNHDA, CDR2 SQIVND (reference sequence). The CDR3 region is CASSTPGQTNYGYTF. CDR3 nucleotides: TGTGCCAGTAGTACCCCGGGACAGACTAACTATGGCTACACCTTC.

The genes are TRBV6-6 and TRBJ1-2; D perhaps matches TRBD1 (5 bases). The V end was cut by 7 bases, the J end by 7 bases, with 25 bases between. The CDR3 has 16 amino acids. Looked up from germline, CDR1 is MNHNY and CDR2 is SVGAGI (reference sequence). The CDR3 region is CASTSLPRDAFSGYTF. The CDR3 region has the DNA TGTGCCAGCACCAGTCTCCCGCGGGACGCTTTCAGTGGCTACACCTTC.

V is TRBV7-6 and J is TRBJ1-2, with TRBD1 matching 7 bases. From germline, CDR1 is SGHVS and CDR2 FNYEAQ. The CDR3 length is 17 residues. After removal of 5 bases from V and 0 bases from J, the junction contained 12 bases not matched to a gene. CDR3 bases: TGTGCCAGCAGCGCAACTACCAGGACAGGCTCTAACTATGGCTACACCTTC. Translating gives CASSATTRTGSNYGYTF.

V gene TRBV5-4 combines with J gene TRBJ1-2; tentatively, D is TRBD1 (6 bases). Germline V gene data show CDR1 as SGHNT and CDR2 as YYREEE (reference sequence). V was pared by 4 bases and J by 8 bases, with 18 bases between. The length of the CDR3 is 14 residues. The CDR3 sequence: CASSLGQLQRGYTF. The DNA of the CDR3 is TGTGCCAGCAGCCTTGGACAGTTACAGCGGGGCTACACCTTC.

This chain uses TRBV7-3 with TRBJ2-7; no clear D. Per germline, CDR1 SGHTA and CDR2 FQGTGA. V dropped 2 bases and J dropped 0 bases, with 11 bases sitting between them. The length of the CDR3 is 15 residues. In nucleotides, the CDR3 is TGTGCCAGCAGCTTACAGGCAGCTATCTCCTACGAGCAGTACTTC. It encodes CASSLQAAISYEQYF.

This sequence joins TRBV7-6 and TRBJ2-2; D uncertain. This CDR3 is 15 amino acids long. The V gene's germline CDR1 is SGHVS and CDR2 FNYEAQ. The germline V and J ends were trimmed by 1 base and 1 base, with 7 bases remaining between them. CDR3 loop: CASSLVGLNTGELFF. In DNA form, the CDR3 reads TGTGCCAGCAGCTTAGTCGGGTTGAACACCGGGGAGCTGTTTTTT.